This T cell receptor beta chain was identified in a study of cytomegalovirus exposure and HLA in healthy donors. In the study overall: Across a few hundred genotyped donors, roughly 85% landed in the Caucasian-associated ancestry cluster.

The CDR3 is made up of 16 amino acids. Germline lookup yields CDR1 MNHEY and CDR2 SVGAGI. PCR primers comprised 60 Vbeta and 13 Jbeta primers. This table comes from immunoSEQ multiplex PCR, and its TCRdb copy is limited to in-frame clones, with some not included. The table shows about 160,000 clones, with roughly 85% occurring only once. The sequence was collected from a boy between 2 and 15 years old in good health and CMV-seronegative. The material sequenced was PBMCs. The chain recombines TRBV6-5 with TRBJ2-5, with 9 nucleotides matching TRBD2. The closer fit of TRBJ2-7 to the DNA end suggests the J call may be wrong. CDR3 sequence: CASSYSSTSGFYEQYF. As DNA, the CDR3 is TGTGCCAGCAGTTACTCGTCGACTAGCGGTTTCTACGAGCAGTACTTC.